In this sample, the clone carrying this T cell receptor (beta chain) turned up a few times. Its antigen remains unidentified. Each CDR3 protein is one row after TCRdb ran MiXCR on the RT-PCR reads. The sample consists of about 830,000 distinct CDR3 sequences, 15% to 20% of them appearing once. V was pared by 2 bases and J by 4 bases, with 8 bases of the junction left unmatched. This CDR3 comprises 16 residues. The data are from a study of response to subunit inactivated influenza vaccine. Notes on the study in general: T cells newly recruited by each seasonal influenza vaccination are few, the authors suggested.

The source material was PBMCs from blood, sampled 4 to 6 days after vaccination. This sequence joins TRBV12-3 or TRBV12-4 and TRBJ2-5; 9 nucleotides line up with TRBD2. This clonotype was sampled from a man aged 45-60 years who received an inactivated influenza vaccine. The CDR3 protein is CASSLRLAGASETQYF. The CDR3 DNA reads TGTGCCAGCAGTTTAAGATTAGCGGGAGCATCAGAGACCCAGTACTTC.